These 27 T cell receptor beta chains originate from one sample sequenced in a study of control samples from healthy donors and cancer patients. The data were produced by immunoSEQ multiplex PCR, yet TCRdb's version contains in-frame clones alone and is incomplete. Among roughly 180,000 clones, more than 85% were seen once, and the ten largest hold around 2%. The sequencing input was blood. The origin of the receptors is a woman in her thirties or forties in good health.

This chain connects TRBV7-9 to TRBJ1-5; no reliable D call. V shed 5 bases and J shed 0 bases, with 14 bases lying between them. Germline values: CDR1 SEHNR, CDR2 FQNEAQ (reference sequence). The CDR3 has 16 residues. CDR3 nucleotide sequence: TGTGCCAGCAGCCCTTCCCGGGGAGATAGCAATCAGCCCCAGCATTTT. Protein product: CASSPSRGDSNQPQHF.

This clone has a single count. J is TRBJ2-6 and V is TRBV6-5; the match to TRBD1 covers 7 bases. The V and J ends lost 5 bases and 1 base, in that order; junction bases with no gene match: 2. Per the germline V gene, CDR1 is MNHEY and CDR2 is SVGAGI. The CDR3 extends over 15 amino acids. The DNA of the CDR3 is TGTGCCAGCAGTCTACAGGGGTCTGGGGCCAACGTCCTGACTTTC. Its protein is CASSLQGSGANVLTF.

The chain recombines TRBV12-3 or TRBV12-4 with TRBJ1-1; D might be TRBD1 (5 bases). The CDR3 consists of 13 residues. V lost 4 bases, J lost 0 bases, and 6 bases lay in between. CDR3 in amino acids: CASSSQVNTEAFF. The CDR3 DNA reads TGTGCCAGCAGTTCACAGGTGAACACTGAAGCTTTCTTT.

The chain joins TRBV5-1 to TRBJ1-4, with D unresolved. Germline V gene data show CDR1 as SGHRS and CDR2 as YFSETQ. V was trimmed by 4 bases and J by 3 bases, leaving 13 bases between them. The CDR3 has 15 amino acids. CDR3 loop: CASSPGSAANEKLFF. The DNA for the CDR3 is TGCGCCAGCAGCCCTGGGAGCGCGGCTAATGAAAAACTGTTTTTT.

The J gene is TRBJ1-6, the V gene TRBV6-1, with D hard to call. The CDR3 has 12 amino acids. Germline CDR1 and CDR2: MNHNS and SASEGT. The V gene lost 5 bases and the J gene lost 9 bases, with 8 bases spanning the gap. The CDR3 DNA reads TGTGCCAGCAGTTCGGGCGGTTCACCCCTCCACTTT. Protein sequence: CASSSGGSPLHF.

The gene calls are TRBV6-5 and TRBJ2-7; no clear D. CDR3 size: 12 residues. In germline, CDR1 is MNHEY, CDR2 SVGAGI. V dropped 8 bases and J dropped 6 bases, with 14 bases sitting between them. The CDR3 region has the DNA TGTGCCAGCTTTCGCCTCGGCTCCGAGCAGTACTTC. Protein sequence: CASFRLGSEQYF.

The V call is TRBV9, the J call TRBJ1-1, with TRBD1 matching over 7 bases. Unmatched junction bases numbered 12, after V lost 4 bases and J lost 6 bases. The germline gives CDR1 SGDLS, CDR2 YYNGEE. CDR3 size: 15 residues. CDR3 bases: TGTGCCAGCAGCCCCTTGAGGGGGCCCTCTGCTGAAGCTTTCTTT. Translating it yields CASSPLRGPSAEAFF.

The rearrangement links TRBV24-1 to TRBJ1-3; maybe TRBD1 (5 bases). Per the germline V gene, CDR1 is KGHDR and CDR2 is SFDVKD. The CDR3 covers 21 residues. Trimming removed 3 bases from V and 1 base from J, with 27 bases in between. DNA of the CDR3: TGTGCCACCAGTGATCCGCCCTACCCGAATCCCCCGGGGCCTTCTGGAAACACCATATATTTT. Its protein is CATSDPPYPNPPGPSGNTIYF.

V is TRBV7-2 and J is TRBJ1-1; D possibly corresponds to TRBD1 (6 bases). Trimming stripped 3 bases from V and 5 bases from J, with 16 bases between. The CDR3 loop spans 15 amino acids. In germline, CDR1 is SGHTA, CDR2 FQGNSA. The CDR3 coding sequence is TGTGCCAGCAGCTTTGGACAGTCTTTTGGAACTGAAGCTTTCTTT. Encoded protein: CASSFGQSFGTEAFF.

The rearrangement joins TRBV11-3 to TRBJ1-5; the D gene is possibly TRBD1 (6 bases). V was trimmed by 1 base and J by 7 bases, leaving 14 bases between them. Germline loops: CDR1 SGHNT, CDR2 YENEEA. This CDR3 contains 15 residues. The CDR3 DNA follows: TGTGCCAGCAGCTTAGGGGGGGCGGGTCGGCAGCCCCAGCATTTT. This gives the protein CASSLGGAGRQPQHF.

CDR3 coding DNA: TGTGCCAGCAGCGTAAGGGGGTACGGTCGGGATGAGCAGTTCTTC. The encoded protein is CASSVRGYGRDEQFF. The rearrangement links TRBV9 to TRBJ2-1; possibly TRBD1 for D (6 bases). Germline V gene data show CDR1 as SGDLS and CDR2 as YYNGEE. Trimming pared 1 base from V and 8 bases from J, leaving 16 bases between. This CDR3 comprises 15 residues.

The CDR3 DNA sequence: TGTGCCAGCAGCTTTGGGGGGGGCCTGGTAGAGACCCAGTACTTC. It translates to CASSFGGGLVETQYF. V and J are TRBV7-2 and TRBJ2-5; a possible D gene is TRBD2 (7 bases). Germline-derived CDR1 and CDR2 are SGHTA and FQGNSA. The V gene lost 3 bases and the J gene lost 4 bases, with 15 bases spanning the gap. CDR3 length: 15 amino acids.

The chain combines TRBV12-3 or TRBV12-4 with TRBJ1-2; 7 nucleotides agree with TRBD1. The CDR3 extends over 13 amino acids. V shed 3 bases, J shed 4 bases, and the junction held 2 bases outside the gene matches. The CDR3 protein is CASSFDRAYGYTF. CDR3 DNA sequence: TGTGCCAGCAGTTTCGACAGGGCCTATGGCTACACCTTC.

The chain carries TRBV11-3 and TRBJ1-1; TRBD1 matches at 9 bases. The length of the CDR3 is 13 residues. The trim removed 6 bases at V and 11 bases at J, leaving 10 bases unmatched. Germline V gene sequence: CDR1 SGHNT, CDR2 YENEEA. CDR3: CASSHDRDRAAFF. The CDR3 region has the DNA TGTGCCAGCAGTCATGACCGGGACAGGGCGGCTTTCTTT.

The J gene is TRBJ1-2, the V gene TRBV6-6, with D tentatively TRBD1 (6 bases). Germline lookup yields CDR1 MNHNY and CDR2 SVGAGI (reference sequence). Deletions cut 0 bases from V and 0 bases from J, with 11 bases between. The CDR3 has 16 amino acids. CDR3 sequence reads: CASSYSAGAPNYGYTF. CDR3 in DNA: TGTGCCAGCAGTTACTCCGCAGGGGCCCCTAACTATGGCTACACCTTC.

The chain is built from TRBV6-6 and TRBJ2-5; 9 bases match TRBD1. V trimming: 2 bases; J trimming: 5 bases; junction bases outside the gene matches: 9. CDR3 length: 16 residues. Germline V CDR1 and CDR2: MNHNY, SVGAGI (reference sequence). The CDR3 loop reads CASSYVGTGPRETQYF. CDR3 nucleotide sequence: TGTGCCAGCAGTTACGTCGGGACAGGGCCTCGGGAGACCCAGTACTTC.

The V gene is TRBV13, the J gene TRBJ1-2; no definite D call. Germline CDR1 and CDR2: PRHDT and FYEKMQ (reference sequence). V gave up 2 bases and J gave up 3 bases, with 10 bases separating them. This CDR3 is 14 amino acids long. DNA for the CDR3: TGTGCCAGCAGCTTACTGGGCGTCCACTATGGCTACACCTTC. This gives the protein CASSLLGVHYGYTF.

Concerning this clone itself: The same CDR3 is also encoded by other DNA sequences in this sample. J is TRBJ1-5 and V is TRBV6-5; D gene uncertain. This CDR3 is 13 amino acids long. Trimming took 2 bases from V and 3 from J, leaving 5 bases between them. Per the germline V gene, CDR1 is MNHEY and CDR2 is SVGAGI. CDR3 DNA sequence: TGTGCCAGCAGTTACACGGACAATCAGCCCCAGCATTTT. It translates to CASSYTDNQPQHF.

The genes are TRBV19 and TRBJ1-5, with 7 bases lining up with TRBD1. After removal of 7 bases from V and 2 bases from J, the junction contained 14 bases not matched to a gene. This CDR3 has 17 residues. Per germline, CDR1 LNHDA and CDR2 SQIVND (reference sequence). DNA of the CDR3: TGTGCCAGTACCCCCCTTAGTCAGGGGGTAGGCAATCAGCCCCAGCATTTT. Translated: CASTPLSQGVGNQPQHF. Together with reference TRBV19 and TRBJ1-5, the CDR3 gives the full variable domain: DGGITQSPKYLFRKEGQNVTLSCEQNLNHDAMYWYRQDPGQGLRLIYYSQIVNDFQKGDIAEGYSVSREKKESFPLTVTSAQKNPTAFYLCASTPLSQGVGNQPQHFGDGTRLSIL.

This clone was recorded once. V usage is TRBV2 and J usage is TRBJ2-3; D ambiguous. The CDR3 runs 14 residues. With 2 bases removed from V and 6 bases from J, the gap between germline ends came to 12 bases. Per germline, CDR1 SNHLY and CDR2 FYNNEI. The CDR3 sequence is CASSEKRRSDTQYF. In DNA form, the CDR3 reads TGTGCCAGCAGTGAAAAACGGAGATCGGATACGCAGTATTTT.

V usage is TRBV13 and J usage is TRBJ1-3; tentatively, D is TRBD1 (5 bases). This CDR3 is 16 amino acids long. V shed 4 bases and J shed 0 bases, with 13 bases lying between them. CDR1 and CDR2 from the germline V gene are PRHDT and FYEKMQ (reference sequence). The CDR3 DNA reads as TGTGCCAGCAGCTGGGGACGGGGAGTCTCTGGAAACACCATATATTTT. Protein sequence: CASSWGRGVSGNTIYF.

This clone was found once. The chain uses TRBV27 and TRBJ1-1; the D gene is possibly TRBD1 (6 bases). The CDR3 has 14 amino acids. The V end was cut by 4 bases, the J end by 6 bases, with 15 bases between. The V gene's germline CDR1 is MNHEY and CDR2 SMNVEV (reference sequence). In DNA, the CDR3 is TGTGCCAGCAGTTGGACAGCCACGAGGGCTGAAGCTTTCTTT. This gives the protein CASSWTATRAEAFF.

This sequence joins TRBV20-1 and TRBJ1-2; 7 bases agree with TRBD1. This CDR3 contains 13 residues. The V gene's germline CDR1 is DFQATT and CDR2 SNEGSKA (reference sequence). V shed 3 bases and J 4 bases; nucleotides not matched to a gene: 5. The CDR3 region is CSASPGGSYGYTF. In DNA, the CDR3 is TGCAGTGCTAGTCCAGGGGGAAGCTATGGCTACACCTTC.

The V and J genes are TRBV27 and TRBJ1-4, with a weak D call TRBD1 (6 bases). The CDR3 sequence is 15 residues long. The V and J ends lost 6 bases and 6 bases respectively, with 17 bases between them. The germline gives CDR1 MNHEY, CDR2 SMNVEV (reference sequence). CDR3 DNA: TGTGCCAGCAGCTCCAATGGACAGCGATATGAAAAACTGTTTTTT. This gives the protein CASSSNGQRYEKLFF.

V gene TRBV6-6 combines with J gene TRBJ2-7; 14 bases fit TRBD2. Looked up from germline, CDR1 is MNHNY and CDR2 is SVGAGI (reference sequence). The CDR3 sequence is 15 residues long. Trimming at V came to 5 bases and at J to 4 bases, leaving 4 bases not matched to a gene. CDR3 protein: CASSPGTSGRYEQYF. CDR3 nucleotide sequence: TGTGCCAGCAGTCCCGGGACTAGCGGGAGATACGAGCAGTACTTC.

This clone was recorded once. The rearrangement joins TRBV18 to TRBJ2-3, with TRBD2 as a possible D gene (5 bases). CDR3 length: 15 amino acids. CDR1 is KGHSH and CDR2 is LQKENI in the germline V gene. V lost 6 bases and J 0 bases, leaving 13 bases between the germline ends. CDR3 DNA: TGTGCCAGCTCCAGAGGGAGCCGAAGCACAGATACGCAGTATTTT. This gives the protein CASSRGSRSTDTQYF.

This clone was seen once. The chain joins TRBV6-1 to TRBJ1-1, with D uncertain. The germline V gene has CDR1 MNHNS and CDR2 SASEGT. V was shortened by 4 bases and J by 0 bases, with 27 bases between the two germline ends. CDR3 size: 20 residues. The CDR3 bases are TGTGCCAGCAGTGGTGAGGTCGGTAGCGGGCAGACATATATGAACACTGAAGCTTTCTTT. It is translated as CASSGEVGSGQTYMNTEAFF.